This T cell receptor (beta chain) was captured in a study of blood T cell repertoires in COVID-19. Study-wide context: Whether acute or convalescent, the COVID-19 samples came from the United States, Italy and Spain. PBMCs, B-cell-depleted T cells, or T cells provided the cDNA or gDNA that made up the material.

Germline V gene data show CDR1 as MDHEN and CDR2 as SYDVKM. The CDR3 loop spans 14 amino acids. Trimming removed 5 bases from V and 0 bases from J, with 8 bases in between. In the original processing: Quantification of nucleated cells was approximated via reference gene primer amplification. The repertoire was sequenced with immunoSEQ multiplex PCR; TCRdb's copy has only in-frame clones and lacks some. V and J calls and clone size come straight from that table; D and trimming were deduced from the DNA. The sample holds under 250,000 clones, around 84% seen once. This clone was counted only a few times.

The chain recombines TRBV28 with TRBJ2-4; tentatively, D is TRBD1 (5 bases). The clonotype was recovered from a woman aged 60-70 years who had recovered from COVID-19. The specimen was peripheral blood. The CDR3 DNA is TGTGCCAGCAGTCGCAGGGTAGCCAAAAACATTCAGTACTTC. Amino acid sequence: CASSRRVAKNIQYF.